The 30 T cell receptor beta chains given below trace back to one sample, sequenced in a study of OX40 agonist ivuxolimab in advanced cancers. Assay: immunoSEQ multiplex PCR; the TCRdb copy retains only in-frame clones and omits some. Among 65,000 to 70,000 clones listed, around 86% were seen once. This specimen was CD4+ or CD8+ T cells sorted from blood, taken in a trial of the OX40 agonist ivuxolimab. The receptors come from an adult with an advanced solid tumor such as melanoma, head and neck, liver or kidney cancer.

The chain employs TRBV5-1 and TRBJ2-5; TRBD2 matches at 10 bases. Looked up from germline, CDR1 is SGHRS and CDR2 is YFSETQ. This CDR3 contains 15 residues. Trimming removed 4 bases from V and 1 base from J; junction bases left unmatched: 4. The CDR3 DNA sequence: TGCGCCAGCAGCCCCCGACTAGCGGGCCAAGAGACCCAGTACTTC. Protein: CASSPRLAGQETQYF.

The V call is TRBV5-1, the J call TRBJ2-5, with 9 positions matching TRBD1. The DNA end is a closer match to TRBJ2-7, so the J assignment may be wrong. The CDR3 sequence is 15 residues long. The germline CDR1 and CDR2 sequences are SGHRS and YFSETQ. CDR3 nucleotide sequence: TGCGCCAGCAGCTTGACGGGACAGGGCTCCTACGAGCAGTACTTC. It encodes CASSLTGQGSYEQYF.

The rearrangement uses TRBV5-4 and TRBJ2-7; the match to TRBD2 covers 13 bases. The CDR3 contains 17 residues. J lost 3 bases, V lost 4 bases, and 10 bases had no gene match. Germline assignment: CDR1 SGHNT and CDR2 YYREEE (reference sequence). DNA of the CDR3: TGTGCCAGCAGCCCAAAGGGGACTAGCGGGGCCTTCTACGAGCAGTACTTC. Translation: CASSPKGTSGAFYEQYF.

A few counts support this clone. The chain is built from TRBV5-4 and TRBJ2-4; TRBD2 might be the D (5 bases). The CDR3 consists of 16 residues. V was pared by 0 bases and J by 0 bases, with 10 bases between. Germline V gives CDR1 SGHNT, CDR2 YYREEE (reference sequence). The CDR3 nucleotides are TGTGCCAGCAGCTTGGCAGCGGACCTAGCCAAAAACATTCAGTACTTC. As protein: CASSLAADLAKNIQYF.

The V call is TRBV7-2, the J call TRBJ1-5; D unresolved. Trimming removed 5 bases from V and 3 bases from J, with 8 bases in between. This CDR3 has 13 amino acids. Germline CDR1 SGHTA, CDR2 FQGNSA. CDR3 sequence reads: CASSTSPNQPQHF. CDR3 nucleotide sequence: TGTGCCAGCAGCACTAGCCCCAATCAGCCCCAGCATTTT.

The chain joins TRBV10-3 to TRBJ1-2, with unresolved D. Deletions cut 11 bases from V and 3 bases from J, with 16 bases between. Per the germline V gene, CDR1 is ENHRY and CDR2 is SYGVKD. The CDR3 has 13 residues. CDR3 DNA sequence: TGTGCCGTCTCGTCGCAAACGGACTATGGCTACACCTTC. Translation gives CAVSSQTDYGYTF.

The V gene is TRBV2, the J gene TRBJ2-2; 9 bases are a match to TRBD2. Trimming removed 6 bases from V and 4 bases from J; junction bases left unmatched: 6. Germline CDR1 is SNHLY and CDR2 is FYNNEI. The CDR3 spans 15 residues. The CDR3 here is CASRGTSGLTGELFF. The CDR3 DNA is TGTGCCAGCAGAGGTACTAGCGGGCTCACCGGGGAGCTGTTTTTT. The full variable domain, rest sourced from reference TRBV2 and TRBJ2-2, is EPEVTQTPSHQVTQMGQEVILRCVPISNHLYFYWYRQILGQKVEFLVSFYNNEISEKSEIFDDQFSVERPDGSNFTLKIRSTKLEDSAMYFCASRGTSGLTGELFFGEGSRLTVL.

The chain combines TRBV7-2 with TRBJ2-1; 7 bases fit TRBD1. The CDR3 consists of 16 residues. J gave up 6 bases and V 5 bases, and 13 bases lay outside the gene matches. Germline values: CDR1 SGHTA, CDR2 FQGNSA. Written as DNA, the CDR3 is TGTGCCAGCAGCCCATCTGACCGGACAGGCCGCAATGAGCAGTTCTTC. Translated: CASSPSDRTGRNEQFF.

V gene TRBV18 combines with J gene TRBJ2-5; tentatively, D is TRBD1 (5 bases). Looked up from germline, CDR1 is KGHSH and CDR2 is LQKENI. V was clipped by 4 bases and J by 1 base, with 13 bases between them. This CDR3 region has 15 residues. The CDR3 sequence is CASSLLPDSQETQYF. CDR3 bases: TGTGCCAGCTCACTACTTCCCGACAGCCAAGAGACCCAGTACTTC.

V gene TRBV15 combines with J gene TRBJ2-2; possibly TRBD2 for D (7 bases). CDR3 size: 14 residues. Trimming pared 2 bases from V and 6 bases from J, leaving 10 bases between. Germline CDR1 LNHNV, CDR2 YYDKDF (reference sequence). As DNA, the CDR3 is TGTGCCACCAGCAGAAGGGGGGGTGCCGGGGAGCTGTTTTTT. This codes for CATSRRGGAGELFF.

The count of this clone is one. The CDR3 loop reads CASSSFYNQPQHF. The CDR3, as DNA: TGTGCCAGTAGTTCTTTTTACAATCAGCCCCAGCATTTT. V usage is TRBV19 and J usage is TRBJ1-5, with no clear D. Germline CDR1 reads LNHDA; CDR2 reads SQIVND (reference sequence). V was shortened by 5 bases and J by 3 bases, with 8 bases between the two germline ends. This CDR3 comprises 13 residues.

This clone was counted a single time. V usage is TRBV7-2 and J usage is TRBJ1-4; TRBD1 might be the D (5 bases). The CDR3 is made up of 16 amino acids. V was pared by 5 bases and J by 1 base, with 14 bases between. In germline, CDR1 is SGHTA, CDR2 FQGNSA. The CDR3 here is CASSPREGRTNEKLFF. CDR3 DNA: TGTGCCAGCAGCCCGAGGGAGGGGAGAACTAATGAAAAACTGTTTTTT.

The genes are TRBV6-1 and TRBJ2-5, with unresolved D. CDR1 MNHNS and CDR2 SASEGT come from the germline V gene. V was cut by 5 bases and J by 5 bases, with 6 bases left in between. This CDR3 region has 11 residues. The chain's CDR3 is CASSYGETQYF. DNA for the CDR3: TGTGCCAGCAGTTACGGGGAGACCCAGTACTTC.

The V gene is TRBV2, the J gene TRBJ1-6; maybe TRBD1 (6 bases). Germline V gene sequence: CDR1 SNHLY, CDR2 FYNNEI. CDR3 length equals 15 residues. V gave up 5 bases and J gave up 0 bases, with 8 bases separating them. The chain's CDR3 is CASSRGSSYNSPLHF. CDR3 in DNA: TGTGCCAGCAGTAGGGGGAGCTCCTATAATTCACCCCTCCACTTT.

The V call is TRBV18, the J call TRBJ2-5, with 9 nucleotides matching TRBD2. The CDR3 contains 17 residues. Germline trimming cut 3 bases from V and 5 bases from J; bases unmatched to any gene: 13. The germline gives CDR1 KGHSH, CDR2 LQKENI. CDR3 coding DNA: TGTGCCAGCTCACCCCCGCGGGGGGGCCTCAGGATCGAGACCCAGTACTTC. It is translated as CASSPPRGGLRIETQYF.

This chain joins TRBV30 and TRBJ1-6; no reliable D call. V was pared by 1 base and J by 2 bases, with 12 bases between. CDR3 length equals 16 residues. Germline values: CDR1 GTSNPN, CDR2 SVGIG (reference sequence). The CDR3 sequence: CAWSGLPSPYNSPLHF. In nucleotides, the CDR3 is TGTGCCTGGAGTGGTCTGCCTTCCCCCTATAATTCACCCCTCCACTTT.

This sequence joins TRBV5-8 and TRBJ1-5; weak D call: TRBD1 (6 bases). V dropped 4 bases and J dropped 1 base, with 9 bases sitting between them. Germline V gene data show CDR1 as SGHTS and CDR2 as YDEGEE. This CDR3 region has 14 residues. The DNA of the CDR3 is TGTGCCAGCAGCCAGGGGTGGAGCAATCAGCCCCAGCATTTT. Translated, it gives CASSQGWSNQPQHF.

The chain carries TRBV12-5 and TRBJ2-1; 7 nucleotides align to TRBD1. With V trimmed by 1 base and J by 6 bases, 12 bases remained unmatched. Germline lookup yields CDR1 LGHNT and CDR2 FRNRAP. This CDR3 is built from 17 residues. The CDR3, as DNA: TGTGCTAGTGGTTTGGCAAATAGTGGGACAGCCTCCAATGAGCAGTTCTTC. Its translation is CASGLANSGTASNEQFF.

This clone was detected once. This sequence joins TRBV14 and TRBJ1-6; 9 bases match TRBD1. From germline, CDR1 is SGHDN and CDR2 FVKESK. The CDR3 loop spans 20 amino acids. Trimming cost V 1 base and J 6 bases; bases outside gene matches: 16. The CDR3 is CASSQGRGTGLSLRNSPLHF. The CDR3 DNA is TGTGCCAGCAGCCAAGGACGTGGGACAGGGCTTTCTCTCCGTAATTCACCCCTCCACTTT.

The chain joins TRBV7-9 to TRBJ1-4; possibly TRBD1 for D (5 bases). Germline CDR1 SEHNR, CDR2 FQNEAQ (reference sequence). V lost 1 base to trimming and J lost 1 base, with 7 bases between them. This CDR3 region has 15 residues. CDR3 amino acids: CASSLGQGTNEKLFF. The CDR3 DNA sequence: TGTGCCAGCAGCTTAGGGCAGGGAACTAATGAAAAACTGTTTTTT.

The J gene is TRBJ2-3, the V gene TRBV5-1; 7 bases map to TRBD2. The CDR3 length is 14 residues. CDR1 is SGHRS, CDR2 YFSETQ, per germline. Losses at the gene ends were 6 bases for V and 6 bases for J; bases not matched to a gene: 10. For the CDR3, the DNA is TGCGCCAGCAACGGCGGGGGATCGGAGGATACGCAGTATTTT. It is translated as CASNGGGSEDTQYF.

The chain links TRBV4-1 to TRBJ1-2; D is possibly TRBD1 (6 bases). The ends were cut back, 0 bases at V and 3 bases at J, with 14 bases in the middle. The CDR3 spans 16 residues. Germline-derived CDR1 and CDR2 are MGHRA and YSYEKL. CDR3 nucleotides: TGCGCCAGCAGCCAAGATGGGGGGGGCCCATACTATGGCTACACCTTC. Translation gives CASSQDGGGPYYGYTF.

V and J are TRBV6-1 and TRBJ2-3, with TRBD1 identical over 8 bases. CDR1 and CDR2 from the germline V gene are MNHNS and SASEGT. V gave up 8 bases and J gave up 4 bases; unmatched junction bases: 2. The CDR3 is made up of 12 amino acids. CDR3 amino acids: CASQTGADTQYF. CDR3 sequence (DNA): TGTGCCAGCCAGACAGGGGCAGATACGCAGTATTTT.

The rearrangement joins TRBV4-2 to TRBJ1-1; D call uncertain. CDR1 LGHNA and CDR2 YNFKEQ come from the germline V gene. The CDR3 runs to 14 residues. V lost 2 bases and J lost 1, with 8 bases in between. The CDR3 nucleotides are TGTGCCAGCAGCCAACCCTTGGGGAACACTGAAGCTTTCTTT. Protein sequence: CASSQPLGNTEAFF.

The rearrangement links TRBV19 to TRBJ2-2; maybe TRBD1 (5 bases). V gave up 4 bases and J gave up 5 bases, with 14 bases separating them. CDR1 and CDR2 from the germline V gene are LNHDA and SQIVND (reference sequence). The CDR3 sequence is 15 residues long. DNA of the CDR3: TGTGCCAGTAGTAAGGAGCCAGGGCTTACCGGGGAGCTGTTTTTT. As protein: CASSKEPGLTGELFF.

The chain couples TRBV6-1 to TRBJ2-1; no clear D gene. The length of the CDR3 is 13 residues. Trimming took 5 bases from V and 9 from J, leaving 14 bases between them. Germline V gene sequence: CDR1 MNHNS, CDR2 SASEGT. CDR3 amino acids: CASSLPLYAEQFF. The CDR3 region has the DNA TGTGCCAGCAGTCTACCGCTATACGCTGAGCAGTTCTTC.

This clone was observed a handful of times. The rearrangement links TRBV5-1 to TRBJ1-6; no clear D. Per the germline V gene, CDR1 is SGHRS and CDR2 is YFSETQ. The ends were cut back, 4 bases at V and 10 bases at J, with 15 bases in the middle. This CDR3 is built from 14 residues. The CDR3 reads CASSNGLGESPLHF. The CDR3 DNA sequence: TGCGCCAGCAGCAATGGACTCGGCGAGTCACCCCTCCACTTT.

This sequence joins TRBV5-4 and TRBJ2-2, with 9 bases identical to TRBD2. CDR1 and CDR2 from the germline V gene are SGHNT and YYREEE (reference sequence). V shed 3 bases, J shed 3 bases, and the junction held 3 bases outside the gene matches. This CDR3 is 15 amino acids long. The chain's CDR3 is CASSSTSGYTGELFF. The CDR3 nucleotides are TGTGCCAGCAGCTCGACTAGCGGCTACACCGGGGAGCTGTTTTTT.

This chain links TRBV4-3 with TRBJ1-5, with 7 bases fitting TRBD1. V shed 0 bases, J shed 4 bases, and the junction held 3 bases outside the gene matches. CDR1 and CDR2 (germline): LGHNA, YSLEER. The CDR3 runs to 15 residues. For the CDR3, the DNA is TGCGCCAGCAGCCAAGATGCAGGGGGTAATCAGCCCCAGCATTTT. Translation: CASSQDAGGNQPQHF.

This chain connects TRBV10-3 to TRBJ2-1; a weak D match, TRBD2 (6 bases). The CDR3 has 16 amino acids. V was clipped by 4 bases and J by 8 bases, with 21 bases between them. Looked up from germline, CDR1 is ENHRY and CDR2 is SYGVKD. CDR3 sequence reads: CAISVVPGLEGDEQFF. DNA for the CDR3: TGTGCCATCAGTGTTGTACCGGGACTTGAAGGCGATGAGCAGTTCTTC.